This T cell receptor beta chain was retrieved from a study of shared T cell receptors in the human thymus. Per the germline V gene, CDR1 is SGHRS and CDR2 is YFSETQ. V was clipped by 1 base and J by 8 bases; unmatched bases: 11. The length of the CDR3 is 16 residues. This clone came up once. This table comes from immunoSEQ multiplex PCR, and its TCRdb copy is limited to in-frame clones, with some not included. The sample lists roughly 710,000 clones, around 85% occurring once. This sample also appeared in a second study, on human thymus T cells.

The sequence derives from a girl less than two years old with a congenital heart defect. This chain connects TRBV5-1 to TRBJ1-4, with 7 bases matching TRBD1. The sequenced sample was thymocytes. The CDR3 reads CASSLRRSGGGEKLFF. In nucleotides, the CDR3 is TGCGCCAGCAGCTTGAGGAGGTCAGGGGGTGGAGAAAAACTGTTTTTT. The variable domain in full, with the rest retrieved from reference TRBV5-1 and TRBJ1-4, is KAGVTQTPRYLIKTRGQQVTLSCSPISGHRSVSWYQQTPGQGLQFLFEYFSETQRNKGNFPGRFSGRQFSNSRSEMNVSTLELGDSALYLCASSLRRSGGGEKLFFGSGTQLSVL.